Below, 8 T cell receptor beta chains from the same sample are listed, as sequenced in a study of blood T cell repertoires in COVID-19. Profiled with immunoSEQ multiplex PCR; TCRdb holds only in-frame clones, not every one. The sample carries 95,000 to 110,000 clones, roughly 84% recorded once. The sequencing sample was made of peripheral blood. The receptors were sampled from a human donor in a cohort sampled during active or convalescent COVID-19.

The chain links TRBV11-2 to TRBJ1-2; D not certain. This CDR3 spans 15 amino acids. Trimming stripped 4 bases from V and 6 bases from J, with 18 bases between. Germline V gives CDR1 SGHAT, CDR2 FQNNGV. The CDR3 is CASSSEPAGTDGYTF. Here the CDR3 DNA reads TGTGCCAGCAGCTCAGAGCCAGCGGGCACTGATGGCTACACCTTC.

The rearrangement uses TRBV3-1 (or the pseudogene TRBV3-2) and TRBJ2-7; 9 positions agree with TRBD1. V dropped 6 bases and J dropped 3; count of bases not matched to a gene: 6. Germline V gene sequence: CDR1 LGHDT, CDR2 YNNKEL (reference sequence). The CDR3 loop spans 14 amino acids. CDR3 DNA: TGTGCCAGCAGGGAGGGACAGGGAAACTACGAGCAGTACTTC. It specifies CASREGQGNYEQYF.

V and J are TRBV7-2 and TRBJ1-2; 8 nucleotides match TRBD1. Germline V gene lookup returns CDR1 SGHTA and CDR2 FQGNSA. The CDR3 extends over 14 amino acids. The V and J ends lost 4 bases and 8 bases, in that order; junction bases with no gene match: 9. In DNA, the CDR3 is TGTGCCAGCAGCTCGACAGGGGAAATACTCGGCTACACCTTC. Translation: CASSSTGEILGYTF.

This chain connects TRBV24-1 to TRBJ1-2, with TRBD1 matching over 10 bases. J gave up 2 bases and V 3 bases, and 8 bases lay outside the gene matches. Looked up from germline, CDR1 is KGHDR and CDR2 is SFDVKD. This CDR3 is built from 17 residues. CDR3 coding DNA: TGTGCCACCAGTGATGCCGGGACAGGGGCTAAGAACTATGGCTACACCTTC. Its protein product is CATSDAGTGAKNYGYTF.

This clone was recorded once. The chain employs TRBV5-4 and TRBJ2-1, with 9 bases matching TRBD2. V dropped 4 bases and J dropped 3; count of bases not matched to a gene: 5. Looked up from germline, CDR1 is SGHNT and CDR2 is YYREEE (reference sequence). The CDR3 totals 15 residues. This CDR3 reads CASSVGTSNYNEQFF. The CDR3 region has the DNA TGTGCCAGCAGCGTTGGGACTAGCAACTACAATGAGCAGTTCTTC.

J is TRBJ2-3 and V is TRBV7-3; the match to TRBD1 covers 10 bases. This CDR3 has 14 amino acids. The V segment lost 2 bases and the J segment 6 bases; nucleotides outside the gene matches: 2. The germline V gene has CDR1 SGHTA and CDR2 FQGTGA. The CDR3 is CASSLGTGVDTQYF. CDR3 sequence (DNA): TGTGCCAGCAGCTTAGGGACAGGGGTTGATACGCAGTATTTT.

The chain uses TRBV12-3 or TRBV12-4 and TRBJ1-1; D gene unclear. CDR3 length: 12 amino acids. Between the trimmed V and J ends, which lost 3 bases and 4 bases, there was a span of 6 bases. CDR3 sequence reads: CASSFSSTEAFF. The CDR3 DNA follows: TGTGCCAGCAGTTTCTCCAGCACTGAAGCTTTCTTT.

The chain joins TRBV7-2 to TRBJ2-3; 13 bases align to TRBD2. This CDR3 has 17 residues. Unmatched junction bases numbered 8, after V lost 5 bases and J lost 3 bases. Per germline, CDR1 SGHTA and CDR2 FQGNSA. The CDR3 coding sequence is TGTGCCAGCAGCGCGCTGCGACTAGCGGGGGGAACAGATACGCAGTATTTT. As protein: CASSALRLAGGTDTQYF.